The present entry profiles one T cell receptor (beta chain) with its context. As yet, its antigen is unknown. The PCR had 60 Vbeta and 13 Jbeta primers. The method was immunoSEQ multiplex PCR; TCRdb's version includes in-frame clones alone and lacks a portion of them. The sample records about 130,000 clones, approximately 70% being singletons. This sample is part of a study of cytomegalovirus exposure and HLA in healthy donors. The overall study: Membership in the Caucasian-associated ancestry cluster was found for 65% to 85% of nearly 400 genotyped donors.

The study, taken as a whole, reports: There were over 150 TCR beta chains listed as cytomegalovirus-associated. In a later analysis, the majority of CMV-associated beta chains seemingly showed HLA restriction. High sensitivity and specificity were reportedly achieved when the classifier diagnosed cytomegalovirus status.

V shed 7 bases and J shed 5 bases, with 15 bases lying between them. CDR3 length equals 13 residues. Germline lookup yields CDR1 MNHEY and CDR2 SVGAGI. The chain employs TRBV6-5 and TRBJ2-7; the D gene is possibly TRBD1 (5 bases). Sequenced sample: PBMCs. This receptor was identified in a woman aged 60-70 years in good health and CMV-seropositive. CDR3 nucleotides: TGTGCCAGCACTTCCCTCGACAGCGACGAGCAGTACTTC. It is translated as CASTSLDSDEQYF.